The 9 T cell receptor beta chains presented below share a single source sample, sequenced in a study of blood T cell repertoires in COVID-19. The method was immunoSEQ multiplex PCR; TCRdb's version includes in-frame clones alone and lacks a portion of them. The table has some 98,000 clones, roughly 82% seen once. Sequences were obtained from peripheral blood. The receptors originated from a man aged 55 to 69 with acute or convalescent COVID-19.

This clone was counted a single time. This rearrangement joins TRBV6-5 to TRBJ1-6, with 7 bases that match TRBD1. The CDR3 covers 15 residues. The V segment lost 6 bases and the J segment 5 bases; nucleotides outside the gene matches: 7. The germline V gene encodes CDR1 MNHEY and CDR2 SVGAGI. The CDR3 here is CASRGTALDNSPLHF. The CDR3 DNA reads TGTGCCAGCAGAGGGACAGCCCTTGATAATTCACCCCTCCACTTT.

The V and J genes are TRBV4-1 and TRBJ2-5; tentatively, D is TRBD2 (8 bases). Germline assignment: CDR1 MGHRA and CDR2 YSYEKL. The CDR3 spans 17 residues. V gave up 0 bases and J gave up 2 bases, with 16 bases separating them. The CDR3 sequence is CASSQDSGGGLQETQYF. The CDR3 DNA reads TGCGCCAGCAGCCAAGATTCGGGAGGGGGCCTACAAGAGACCCAGTACTTC.

This chain links TRBV6-2 or TRBV6-3 with TRBJ1-5; TRBD1 agrees at 7 bases. J lost 5 bases, V lost 4 bases, and 14 bases had no gene match. Germline V gene lookup returns CDR1 MNHEY and CDR2 SVGEGT. This CDR3 has 17 amino acids. The CDR3 sequence: CASSSPGRGGLDQPQHF. CDR3 nucleotide sequence: TGTGCCAGCAGTTCCCCCGGGAGAGGGGGCTTGGATCAGCCCCAGCATTTT.

The V gene is TRBV7-2, the J gene TRBJ2-3; 11 bases fit TRBD2. The J segment lost 3 bases and the V segment lost 5 bases, leaving 7 bases of the junction unmatched. The CDR3 runs 16 residues. Germline-derived CDR1 and CDR2 are SGHTA and FQGNSA. The CDR3 protein is CASSKGIAGGTDTQYF. The CDR3, as DNA: TGTGCCAGCAGCAAGGGGATAGCGGGGGGGACAGATACGCAGTATTTT.

The chain uses TRBV6-5 and TRBJ1-6; 9 nucleotides match TRBD1. The CDR3 consists of 15 residues. The J segment lost 6 bases and the V segment lost 5 bases, leaving 5 bases of the junction unmatched. CDR1 and CDR2 (germline): MNHEY, SVGAGI. The CDR3 region is CASSPDRGGNSPLHF. CDR3 in DNA: TGTGCCAGCAGTCCTGACAGGGGGGGTAATTCACCCCTCCACTTT.

This rearrangement joins TRBV28 to TRBJ1-6; D ambiguous. The CDR3 extends over 15 amino acids. The V end lost 5 bases, the J end lost 5 bases, and 13 bases lay between the germline ends. Germline V gene lookup returns CDR1 MDHEN and CDR2 SYDVKM. Here the CDR3 reads CASSTPTTNNSPLHF. The CDR3 nucleotides are TGTGCCAGCAGTACACCGACAACAAATAATTCACCCCTCCACTTT.

The V and J genes are TRBV6-7 and TRBJ2-1; 9 bases map to TRBD2. TRBV6-7 is classed as an ORF, of uncertain function. V shed 0 bases, J shed 8 bases, and the junction held 8 bases outside the gene matches. The CDR3 loop spans 16 amino acids. CDR3 protein: CASSYSSSGGPDEQFF. The CDR3 DNA reads as TGTGCCAGCAGTTACTCGTCCAGCGGGGGGCCCGATGAGCAGTTCTTC.

This sequence joins TRBV29-1 and TRBJ1-1; D possibly corresponds to TRBD1 (5 bases). V was pared by 4 bases and J by 0 bases, with 9 bases between. Germline V gene sequence: CDR1 SQVTM, CDR2 ANQGSEA. This CDR3 has 13 residues. CDR3 DNA: TGCAGCGTTGTAGGGGTAATGAACACTGAAGCTTTCTTT. Translated, it gives CSVVGVMNTEAFF.

The gene calls are TRBV3-1 (or the pseudogene TRBV3-2) and TRBJ2-5; TRBD1 is a possible D gene (6 bases). The CDR3 is 17 residues long. From germline, CDR1 is LGHDT and CDR2 YNNKEL (reference sequence). V dropped 0 bases and J dropped 4 bases, with 18 bases sitting between them. The CDR3 spells CASSQDLRDKDRETQYF. DNA of the CDR3: TGTGCCAGCAGCCAAGATCTGAGGGACAAAGATCGAGAGACCCAGTACTTC.